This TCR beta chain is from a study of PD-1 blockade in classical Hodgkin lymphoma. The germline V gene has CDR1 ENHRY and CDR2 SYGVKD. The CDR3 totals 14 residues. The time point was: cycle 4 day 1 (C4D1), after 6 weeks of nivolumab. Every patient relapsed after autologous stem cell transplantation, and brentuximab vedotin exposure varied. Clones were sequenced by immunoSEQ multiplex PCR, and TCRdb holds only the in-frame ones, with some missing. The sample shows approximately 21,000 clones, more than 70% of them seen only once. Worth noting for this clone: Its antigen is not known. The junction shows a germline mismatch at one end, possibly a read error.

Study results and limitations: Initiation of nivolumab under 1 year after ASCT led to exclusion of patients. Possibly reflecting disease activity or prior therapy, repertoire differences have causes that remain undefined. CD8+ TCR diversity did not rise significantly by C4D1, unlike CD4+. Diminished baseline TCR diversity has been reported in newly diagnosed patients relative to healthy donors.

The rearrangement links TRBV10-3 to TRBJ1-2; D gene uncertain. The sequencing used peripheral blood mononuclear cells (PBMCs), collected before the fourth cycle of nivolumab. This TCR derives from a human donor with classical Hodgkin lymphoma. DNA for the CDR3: TGTGCCAGCAGTCCAGACGGTGGCAACTATGGCTACACCTTC. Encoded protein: CASSPDGGNYGYTF.